The rows below give T cell receptor beta chains drawn from one sample of a study of regulatory T cells in long-lasting Graves disease. MiXCR was run by TCRdb on the multiplex PCR reads, yielding one entry per CDR3 protein. The sample has around 480,000 distinct CDR3 sequences; roughly 15% are singletons. These records were also assigned to another study, of T cells in Graves' hyperthyroidism and ophthalmopathy.

This material consisted of peripheral blood mononuclear cells (PBMCs), taken at new diagnosis, from a patient treated with antithyroid drugs. The receptors originated from a woman aged 40 to 65 with Graves disease. CDR3s include the opening cysteine and the closing phenylalanine or tryptophan. Each record gives: CDR3 protein, CDR3 DNA, V gene, J gene, clone size, D gene. D genes are given only for firm matches. Clone sizes are given selectively: once, few, many, or a class where the clone is expanded.

cdr3_aa: CASRGGRGISETQYF; cdr3_nt: TGTGCCAGCAGGGGGGGACGAGGGATATCCGAGACCCAGTACTTC; v_call: TRBV3-1; j_call: TRBJ2-5; clone_size: many; d_call: .
cdr3_aa: CASSLYREGTEAFF; cdr3_nt: TGTGCCAGCAGTCTCTACAGGGAGGGCACTGAAGCTTTCTTT; v_call: TRBV12-3/TRBV12-4; j_call: TRBJ1-1; clone_size: .; d_call: .
cdr3_aa: CASSPLGTSREEQFF; cdr3_nt: TGTGCCAGTAGCCCTCTGGGGACTAGCCGCGAAGAGCAGTTCTTC; v_call: TRBV30; j_call: TRBJ2-1; clone_size: .; d_call: TRBD2
cdr3_aa: CASSLVSGTGELFF; cdr3_nt: TGTGCCAGCAGCTTAGTTAGTGGCACCGGGGAGCTGTTTTTT; v_call: TRBV7-9; j_call: TRBJ2-2; clone_size: .; d_call: .
cdr3_aa: CASSESRDRGNTGELFF; cdr3_nt: TGTGCCAGCAGCGAGTCCCGGGACAGGGGTAACACCGGGGAGCTGTTTTTT; v_call: TRBV11-3; j_call: TRBJ2-2; clone_size: few; d_call: TRBD1
cdr3_aa: CASSTRGGGNQPQHF; cdr3_nt: TGTGCCAGCAGTACCCGGGGGGGGGGCAATCAGCCCCAGCATTTT; v_call: TRBV6-1; j_call: TRBJ1-5; clone_size: many; d_call: .
cdr3_aa: CASSQGSGPLSYEQYF; cdr3_nt: TGTGCCAGCAGCCAAGGGAGCGGACCCCTCTCCTACGAGCAGTACTTC; v_call: TRBV3-1; j_call: TRBJ2-7; clone_size: many; d_call: .
cdr3_aa: CASSPVPMGGRLDTQYF; cdr3_nt: TGTGCCAGCAGCCCCGTGCCTATGGGGGGCCGATTAGATACGCAGTATTTT; v_call: TRBV7-2; j_call: TRBJ2-3; clone_size: many; d_call: .
cdr3_aa: CASSLGQTPGYTF; cdr3_nt: TGTGCCAGCAGCTTAGGACAGACCCCAGGCTACACCTTC; v_call: TRBV7-9; j_call: TRBJ1-2; clone_size: few; d_call: .
cdr3_aa: CASSLDQGGPDTQYF; cdr3_nt: TGTGCCAGCAGCTTAGACCAGGGGGGACCAGATACGCAGTATTTT; v_call: TRBV11-1; j_call: TRBJ2-3; clone_size: many; d_call: .
cdr3_aa: CASSYSGQKETQYF; cdr3_nt: TGTGCCAGCAGTTACTCCGGGCAAAAAGAGACCCAGTACTTC; v_call: TRBV6-4; j_call: TRBJ2-5; clone_size: .; d_call: .
cdr3_aa: CASISPVIGEQFF; cdr3_nt: TGTGCCAGCATCTCCCCAGTAATAGGTGAGCAGTTCTTC; v_call: TRBV28; j_call: TRBJ2-1; clone_size: many; d_call: .
cdr3_aa: CASSNGSLTYEQYF; cdr3_nt: TGCGCCAGCAGCAATGGGTCTCTTACCTACGAGCAGTACTTC; v_call: TRBV5-1; j_call: TRBJ2-7; clone_size: many; d_call: .
cdr3_aa: CSARGMDRGGETQYF; cdr3_nt: TGCAGTGCTAGAGGGATGGACAGGGGGGGAGAGACCCAGTACTTC; v_call: TRBV20-1; j_call: TRBJ2-5; clone_size: many; d_call: TRBD1
cdr3_aa: CASRTVDSSYNEQFF; cdr3_nt: TGTGCCAGTCGGACCGTAGATTCCTCCTACAATGAGCAGTTCTTC; v_call: TRBV19; j_call: TRBJ2-1; clone_size: .; d_call: .
cdr3_aa: CASSLNDRYGYTF; cdr3_nt: TGTGCCAGCAGCTTAAACGACCGCTATGGCTACACCTTC; v_call: TRBV7-9; j_call: TRBJ1-2; clone_size: many; d_call: .
cdr3_aa: CASRIAVSTDMQYF; cdr3_nt: TGTGCCAGCAGGATAGCGGTCAGCACAGATATGCAGTATTTT; v_call: TRBV2; j_call: TRBJ2-3; clone_size: many; d_call: .
cdr3_aa: CASKRGDETQYF; cdr3_nt: TGTGCCAGCAAGAGGGGGGATGAGACCCAGTACTTC; v_call: TRBV25-1; j_call: TRBJ2-5; clone_size: .; d_call: .
cdr3_aa: CASSEVRTRDEQYF; cdr3_nt: TGTGCCAGCAGTGAAGTGAGGACGCGTGATGAGCAGTACTTC; v_call: TRBV6-1; j_call: TRBJ2-7; clone_size: many; d_call: .
cdr3_aa: CASSKRDSPSYNEQFF; cdr3_nt: TGTGCCAGTAGTAAAAGGGACTCTCCCTCCTACAATGAGCAGTTCTTC; v_call: TRBV19; j_call: TRBJ2-1; clone_size: .; d_call: .
cdr3_aa: CASSPGLDEQYF; cdr3_nt: TGTGCCAGCTCACCCGGGTTGGACGAGCAGTACTTC; v_call: TRBV18; j_call: TRBJ2-7; clone_size: many; d_call: .
cdr3_aa: CATSDFAAADNEQFF; cdr3_nt: TGTGCCACCAGTGATTTCGCGGCAGCCGATAATGAGCAGTTCTTC; v_call: TRBV24-1; j_call: TRBJ2-1; clone_size: .; d_call: .
cdr3_aa: CASSDAGGLTDTQYF; cdr3_nt: TGCGCCAGCAGTGATGCGGGGGGCCTCACAGATACGCAGTATTTT; v_call: TRBV10-1; j_call: TRBJ2-3; clone_size: many; d_call: TRBD2
cdr3_aa: CASSQEGGNEQFF; cdr3_nt: TGTGCCAGCAGCCAAGAAGGCGGGAATGAGCAGTTCTTC; v_call: TRBV14; j_call: TRBJ2-1; clone_size: few; d_call: .
cdr3_aa: CASGTDNEKLFF; cdr3_nt: TGTGCCAGCGGGACAGATAATGAAAAACTGTTTTTT; v_call: TRBV2; j_call: TRBJ1-4; clone_size: many; d_call: TRBD1
cdr3_aa: CASREAGRGYTF; cdr3_nt: TGTGCCAGCAGAGAGGCGGGGCGAGGCTACACCTTC; v_call: TRBV6-1; j_call: TRBJ1-2; clone_size: .; d_call: .
cdr3_aa: CASILGGTSYSNQPQHF; cdr3_nt: TGTGCCAGCATCTTAGGGGGAACTAGTTATAGCAATCAGCCCCAGCATTTT; v_call: TRBV12-3/TRBV12-4; j_call: TRBJ1-5; clone_size: many; d_call: .